A single sample is the source of the 3 T cell receptor beta chains below, sequenced in a study of blood T cell repertoires in COVID-19. Sequencing was performed with immunoSEQ multiplex PCR; in TCRdb, only in-frame clones are kept and a portion is missing. The sample records 40,000 to 50,000 clones, 75% to 95% being singletons. Sequencing input: peripheral blood. Receptors were obtained from a man aged 65 to 85 with acute or convalescent COVID-19.

This sequence joins TRBV28 and TRBJ1-1; no reliable D call. The CDR3 sequence is 12 residues long. The germline V gene encodes CDR1 MDHEN and CDR2 SYDVKM. Deletions cut 9 bases from V and 4 bases from J, with 12 bases between. CDR3 in DNA: TGTGCCAGTCAAACGGAGGTCACTGAAGCTTTCTTT. Its protein product is CASQTEVTEAFF.

The V call is TRBV7-9, the J call TRBJ2-7, with a weak D call TRBD1 (6 bases). This CDR3 region has 14 residues. Deletions cut 8 bases from V and 1 base from J, with 15 bases between. CDR1 is SEHNR, CDR2 FQNEAQ, per germline (reference sequence). In DNA form, the CDR3 reads TGTGCCAGCGGTGGAGACAGGCGGTCCTACGAGCAGTACTTC. It specifies CASGGDRRSYEQYF.

The rearrangement joins TRBV7-9 to TRBJ1-2, with 8 bases that match TRBD1. V gave up 3 bases and J gave up 7 bases; unmatched junction bases: 10. This CDR3 comprises 15 residues. Germline assignment: CDR1 SEHNR and CDR2 FQNEAQ (reference sequence). Here the CDR3 reads CASSFPGQGLGGYTF. Written as DNA, the CDR3 is TGTGCCAGCAGCTTCCCCGGACAGGGACTGGGTGGCTACACCTTC.